These T cell receptor beta chains were read from a single sample in a study of blood T cell repertoires in COVID-19. Using immunoSEQ multiplex PCR, the repertoire was profiled, and TCRdb retains in-frame clones only, with some absent. The repertoire has around 78,000 clones, roughly 86% of them found once; the top ten carry approximately 1.9%. The material sequenced was peripheral blood. The receptors stem from a woman aged 60-70 years with acute or convalescent COVID-19. The CDR3 runs from the conserved cysteine through the conserved F or W. D genes are given only for firm matches. A row's size may be missing; if present it is once, few, many or a size class.

clone_size j_call v_call d_call cdr3_aa cdr3_nt
once TRBJ2-7 TRBV7-9 . CASSLGAGPYEQYF TGTGCCAGCAGCTTGGGGGCCGGTCCCTACGAGCAGTACTTC
. TRBJ2-7 TRBV12-3/TRBV12-4 . CASSFGGTYEQYF TGTGCCAGCAGTTTTGGAGGGACCTACGAGCAGTACTTC
. TRBJ1-1 TRBV5-1 TRBD1 CATRTGANTEAFF TGCGCCACCCGGACAGGGGCGAACACTGAAGCTTTCTTT
. TRBJ2-3 TRBV5-1 TRBD1 CASSYLEQGEDTQYF TGCGCCAGCAGCTACCTCGAACAGGGGGAAGATACGCAGTATTTT
. TRBJ1-1 TRBV21-1 . CASSSRDRGPGTEAFF TGTGCCAGCAGCTCCCGGGACAGGGGGCCTGGAACTGAAGCTTTCTTT
medium-sized TRBJ1-5 TRBV21-1 . CASSMTGGYQPQHF TGTGCCAGCAGTATGACAGGGGGGTATCAGCCCCAGCATTTT
medium-sized TRBJ1-1 TRBV12-3/TRBV12-4 TRBD1 CASREGAAPEAFF TGTGCCAGCAGAGAGGGGGCGGCCCCTGAAGCTTTCTTT
once TRBJ2-5 TRBV5-1 . CASSFSAGLGETQYF TGCGCCAGCAGCTTCTCTGCGGGCCTTGGAGAGACCCAGTACTTC
. TRBJ2-7 TRBV6-5 TRBD1 CASTQPGQGFYEQYF TGTGCCAGCACTCAACCGGGACAGGGGTTCTACGAGCAGTACTTC
. TRBJ2-5 TRBV19 . CASSTTRQETQYF TGTGCCAGTAGTACGACACGCCAAGAGACCCAGTACTTC
once TRBJ2-3 TRBV6-2/TRBV6-3 . CASSYSPGAVNSDTQYF TGTGCCAGCAGTTATTCCCCTGGTGCGGTTAATTCAGATACGCAGTATTTT
. TRBJ2-3 TRBV19 . CASRGGASGAADTQYF TGTGCCAGTAGAGGGGGGGCTTCAGGAGCCGCAGATACGCAGTATTTT
. TRBJ2-1 TRBV24-1 . CATRPDGSSYNEQFF TGTGCCACCAGACCCGACGGGAGCTCCTACAATGAGCAGTTCTTC
. TRBJ2-1 TRBV25-1 . CASSDSGLGQNNEQFF TGTGCCAGCAGTGATAGCGGCTTAGGACAAAACAATGAGCAGTTCTTC
. TRBJ1-2 TRBV27 TRBD1 CASSPTGFYGYTF TGTGCCAGCAGTCCGACAGGGTTCTATGGCTACACCTTC
. TRBJ2-3 TRBV9 TRBD1 CASSADRDRHQYF TGTGCCAGCAGCGCGGACCGGGACAGGCACCAGTATTTT
. TRBJ2-1 TRBV11-2 TRBD2 CASSLGMAGAYNEQFF TGTGCCAGCAGCTTAGGTATGGCGGGGGCCTACAATGAGCAGTTCTTC
few TRBJ2-7 TRBV3-1/TRBV3-2 . CASSQAGIEQYF TGTGCCAGCAGCCAAGCAGGGATCGAGCAGTACTTC
. TRBJ2-3 TRBV3-1/TRBV3-2 TRBD1 CASSPDRAGNTDTQYF TGTGCCAGCAGCCCCGACAGGGCAGGGAACACAGATACGCAGTATTTT
. TRBJ2-2 TRBV6-5 TRBD1 CASSYHRGGGELFF TGTGCCAGCAGTTACCACAGGGGCGGCGGGGAGCTGTTTTTT
. TRBJ1-1 TRBV20-1 . CSASSGRRTEAFF TGCAGTGCTAGTTCAGGGAGGAGGACTGAAGCTTTCTTT
. TRBJ1-6 TRBV5-1 . CASSTGQMNSPLHF TGCGCCAGCAGCACCGGACAGATGAATTCACCCCTCCACTTT
. TRBJ2-2 TRBV29-1 TRBD2 CSASGEGQTGELFF TGCAGCGCAAGCGGGGAGGGGCAGACCGGGGAGCTGTTTTTT
few TRBJ2-4 TRBV18 TRBD2 CASSTGGIQYF TGTGCCAGCTCCACGGGGGGCATTCAGTACTTC
. TRBJ1-1 TRBV4-1 . CASSPTGTPEAFF TGCGCCAGCAGCCCTACAGGGACCCCTGAAGCTTTCTTT
once TRBJ2-7 TRBV5-1 TRBD1 CASSLGQDYEQYF TGCGCCAGCAGCCTCGGACAGGACTACGAGCAGTACTTC
. TRBJ1-1 TRBV18 TRBD1 CASSPQGEDTEAFF TGTGCCAGCTCACCCCAGGGGGAGGACACTGAAGCTTTCTTT
. TRBJ2-7 TRBV3-1/TRBV3-2 . CASSQFLDDYEQYF TGTGCCAGCAGCCAATTTTTAGATGACTACGAGCAGTACTTC
. TRBJ1-1 TRBV6-2/TRBV6-3 . CASSNQARGAFF TGTGCCAGCAGTAACCAGGCCCGTGGGGCTTTCTTT
. TRBJ2-5 TRBV29-1 . CSVKRVGETQYF TGCAGCGTTAAGCGGGTGGGAGAGACCCAGTACTTC
. TRBJ1-4 TRBV7-2 . CASSLSSGFEKLFF TGTGCCAGCAGCTTATCCTCAGGTTTCGAAAAACTGTTTTTT
. TRBJ1-2 TRBV7-2 TRBD1 CASSPQGAQEWYTF TGTGCCAGCAGCCCACAGGGGGCACAGGAGTGGTACACCTTC
once TRBJ2-1 TRBV27 TRBD2 CASSFGLAGAPYNEQFF TGTGCCAGCAGTTTTGGGCTAGCGGGCGCACCCTACAATGAGCAGTTCTTC
. TRBJ2-7 TRBV28 . CASRFSSTYEQYF TGTGCCAGCAGGTTCTCGAGTACCTACGAGCAGTACTTC
. TRBJ2-2 TRBV30 TRBD1 CAWRFRGLDTGELFF TGTGCCTGGAGGTTCAGGGGGCTAGATACCGGGGAGCTGTTTTTT
. TRBJ2-1 TRBV13 TRBD1 CASSAGQGSSYNEQFF TGTGCCAGCAGCGCGGGACAGGGGAGCTCCTACAATGAGCAGTTCTTC
once TRBJ2-4 TRBV28 . CASNSGVVKNIQYF TGTGCCAGCAACTCAGGGGTGGTAAAAAACATTCAGTACTTC
. TRBJ1-5 TRBV30 TRBD1 CAWTGGHGQPQHF TGTGCCTGGACAGGGGGTCATGGTCAGCCCCAGCATTTT
. TRBJ2-5 TRBV24-1 . CATSDRTNQETQYF TGTGCCACCAGTGATCGGACTAACCAAGAGACCCAGTACTTC
. TRBJ1-5 TRBV10-1 TRBD1 CASSEPTRPKDRRYQPQHF TGCGCCAGCAGTGAGCCCACACGCCCAAAGGACAGGAGATATCAGCCCCAGCATTTT
. TRBJ1-3 TRBV21-1 . CASSKPPTRFSGNTIYF TGTGCCAGCAGCAAACCCCCAACCCGGTTCTCTGGAAACACCATATATTTT
. TRBJ1-5 TRBV3-1/TRBV3-2 . CASSHTAESNQPQHF TGTGCCAGCAGCCATACGGCGGAGAGCAATCAGCCCCAGCATTTT
. TRBJ1-1 TRBV15 . CATSAGNTEAFF TGTGCCACCAGCGCGGGTAACACTGAAGCTTTCTTT
. TRBJ1-1 TRBV5-1 TRBD1 CASSLEGTVLAFF TGCGCCAGCAGCTTGGAGGGGACAGTTCTCGCTTTCTTT
. TRBJ1-3 TRBV28 . CASSPLAWGNTIYF TGTGCCAGCAGTCCCCTCGCGTGGGGAAACACCATATATTTT
. TRBJ2-7 TRBV28 . CASSPPFGEEQYF TGTGCCAGCAGTCCCCCTTTCGGGGAAGAGCAGTACTTC
. TRBJ1-4 TRBV19 . CASSIRQGGEKLFF TGTGCCAGTAGTATTCGGCAGGGTGGGGAAAAACTGTTTTTT
. TRBJ2-7 TRBV18 TRBD2 CASSPGAGGLGEQYF TGTGCCAGCTCACCAGGGGCGGGAGGCCTGGGAGAGCAGTACTTC
. TRBJ2-7 TRBV6-2/TRBV6-3 TRBD1 CASSYLGQGYEQYF TGTGCCAGCAGTTACTTAGGACAGGGCTACGAGCAGTACTTC
medium-sized TRBJ1-1 TRBV9 . CASSVDRDTEAFF TGTGCCAGCAGCGTAGACAGGGACACTGAAGCTTTCTTT
few TRBJ1-2 TRBV20-1 . CSATGDYGYTF TGCAGTGCTACAGGGGACTATGGCTACACCTTC
. TRBJ2-1 TRBV5-4 . CASSSRLVTEDEQFF TGTGCCAGCAGCTCGAGACTAGTTACTGAGGATGAGCAGTTCTTC
. TRBJ1-2 TRBV28 . CASTLGDNNYGYTF TGTGCCAGCACCTTGGGGGACAATAACTATGGCTACACCTTC
. TRBJ1-1 TRBV19 TRBD1 CASSSWTGGTEAFF TGTGCCAGTAGTTCATGGACAGGGGGCACTGAAGCTTTCTTT
. TRBJ2-3 TRBV11-3 TRBD1 CASSRQGGTDTQYF TGTGCCAGCAGCCGACAGGGAGGCACAGATACGCAGTATTTT
. TRBJ1-1 TRBV11-1 . CASSHAGTEAFF TGTGCCAGCAGCCACGCGGGGACTGAAGCTTTCTTT
. TRBJ2-1 TRBV9 TRBD1 CASSRQGVNEQFF TGTGCCAGCAGCAGACAGGGGGTCAATGAGCAGTTCTTC